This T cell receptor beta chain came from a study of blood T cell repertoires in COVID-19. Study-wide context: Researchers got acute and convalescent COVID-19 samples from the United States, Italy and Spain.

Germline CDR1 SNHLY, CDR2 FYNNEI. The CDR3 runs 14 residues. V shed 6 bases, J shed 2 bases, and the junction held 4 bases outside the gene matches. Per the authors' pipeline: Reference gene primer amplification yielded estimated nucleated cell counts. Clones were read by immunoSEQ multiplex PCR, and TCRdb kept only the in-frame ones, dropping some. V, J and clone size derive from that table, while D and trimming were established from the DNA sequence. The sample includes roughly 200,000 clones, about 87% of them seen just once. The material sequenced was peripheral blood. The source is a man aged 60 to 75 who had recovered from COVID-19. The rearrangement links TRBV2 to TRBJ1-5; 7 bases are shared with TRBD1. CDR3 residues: CASRETGGNQPQHF. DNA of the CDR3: TGTGCCAGCAGGGAAACAGGGGGCAATCAGCCCCAGCATTTT. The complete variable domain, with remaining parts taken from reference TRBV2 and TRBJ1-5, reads EPEVTQTPSHQVTQMGQEVILRCVPISNHLYFYWYRQILGQKVEFLVSFYNNEISEKSEIFDDQFSVERPDGSNFTLKIRSTKLEDSAMYFCASRETGGNQPQHFGDGTRLSIL.